Listed below are T cell receptor beta chains from one sample, sequenced in a study of beta chain features in type 1 diabetes. Clones were sequenced by immunoSEQ multiplex PCR, and TCRdb holds only the in-frame ones, with some missing. The sample includes 200,000 to 250,000 clones, 11% of them seen just once. The sample was central memory CD4+ T cells from blood. The origin of the receptors is a man younger than 35 in good health. Both conserved end residues are part of each CDR3. The D gene is left open where the match is weak. The listing skips clone size in some rows; elsewhere it reads once, few, many or a size class.

- | 12 | TRBJ1-2 | - | TRBV7-9 | TGTGCCAGCAGCCCGAATAACTATGGCTACACCTTC | CASSPNNYGYTF
TRBD2 | 15 | TRBJ2-7 | few | TRBV7-9 | TGTGCCAGCAGCTTAGGCGGGGGTAGCGGCTACGAGCAGTACTTC | CASSLGGGSGYEQYF
- | 15 | TRBJ2-3 | - | TRBV11-2 | TGTGCCAGCAGTCAAGTGCAAGGGGGCACAGATACGCAGTATTTT | CASSQVQGGTDTQYF
TRBD2 | 16 | TRBJ2-5 | few | TRBV6-1 | TGTGCCAGCAGTGAGCCTGGAGCGGGAAAAAGGGAGACCCAGTACTTC | CASSEPGAGKRETQYF
TRBD2 | 15 | TRBJ2-1 | few | TRBV5-1 | TGCGCCAGCAGCTTGCTAGCGGGATCGACTGGGGAGCAGTTCTTC | CASSLLAGSTGEQFF
TRBD2 | 16 | TRBJ2-1 | once | TRBV9 | TGTGCCAGCAGCGCCACGTCGGGACTAGCGGGAGGGCCAGAGTTCTTC | CASSATSGLAGGPEFF
TRBD1 | 14 | TRBJ1-2 | - | TRBV25-1 | TGTGCCAGCAGTTCTTTACAGGGGCGAAGTGGCTACACCTTC | CASSSLQGRSGYTF
TRBD2 | 15 | TRBJ2-5 | few | TRBV4-3 | TGCGCCAGCAGTCCTGGACTAGCGGGAGGGGGGGCCCAGTACTTC | CASSPGLAGGGAQYF
TRBD1 | 15 | TRBJ2-7 | - | TRBV7-9 | TGTGCCAGCAGCCTACGATGGGACAGGGGAAGCGAGCAGTACTTC | CASSLRWDRGSEQYF
- | 15 | TRBJ2-5 | few | TRBV5-6 | TGTGCCAGCAGCTTGGTAGGGGACGGCAAAGAGACCCAGTACTTC | CASSLVGDGKETQYF
- | 15 | TRBJ1-3 | - | TRBV28 | TGTGCCAGCAGGTACAGGTACCGATCTGGAAACACCATATATTTT | CASRYRYRSGNTIYF
- | 13 | TRBJ1-1 | few | TRBV30 | TGTGCCTGGAGTGTAAGATGGAACACTGAAGCTTTCTTT | CAWSVRWNTEAFF
- | 14 | TRBJ2-7 | - | TRBV27 | TGTGCCAGCAGGGGGGCGAGGAAGTTCAACGAGCAGTACTTC | CASRGARKFNEQYF
- | 14 | TRBJ1-2 | - | TRBV28 | TGTGCCAGCAGTCTCAGGCCGGGGATCTATGGCTACACCTTC | CASSLRPGIYGYTF
TRBD1 | 15 | TRBJ2-7 | - | TRBV5-5 | TGTGCCAGCAGCTTGGCCGGGACAGCTCTATACGAGCAGTACTTC | CASSLAGTALYEQYF
- | 16 | TRBJ2-2 | few | TRBV4-3 | TGCGCCAGCAGCCAAGATCCTCAAACGCTCACCGGGGAGCTGTTTTTT | CASSQDPQTLTGELFF
TRBD2 | 14 | TRBJ2-1 | few | TRBV6-1 | TGTGCCAGCAGTCAACTAGCGGGACCCCATGAGCAGTTCTTC | CASSQLAGPHEQFF
- | 14 | TRBJ2-7 | - | TRBV18 | TGTGCCAGCTCACTATCAGCGGCAGCCTACGAGCAGTACTTC | CASSLSAAAYEQYF
TRBD1 | 15 | TRBJ2-5 | - | TRBV25-1 | TGTGCCAGCAGTGAGTTTGGACAGGGGAGAGAGACCCAGTACTTC | CASSEFGQGRETQYF
- | 15 | TRBJ2-7 | few | TRBV18 | TGTGCCAGCTCACAAAGGGACTCCCCCTCCTACGAGCAGTACTTC | CASSQRDSPSYEQYF
- | 13 | TRBJ2-5 | - | TRBV5-4 | TGTGCCAGCAGCTTGGCTGGGGCCGGGACCCAGTACTTC | CASSLAGAGTQYF
- | 14 | TRBJ2-2 | few | TRBV7-2 | TGTGCCAGCAGCTTGGGCAGGGCCACCGGGGAGCTGTTTTTT | CASSLGRATGELFF
- | 11 | TRBJ2-5 | few | TRBV20-1 | TGCACCCCGCAACACCAAGAGACCCAGTACTTC | CTPQHQETQYF
- | 13 | TRBJ2-7 | few | TRBV28 | TGTGCCAGCAGTTTATCCAGATCCTACGAGCAGTACTTC | CASSLSRSYEQYF
- | 15 | TRBJ2-1 | few | TRBV10-3 | TGTGCCATCAGTACCCGAGGGGGGATGGACAATGAGCAGTTCTTC | CAISTRGGMDNEQFF
- | 14 | TRBJ2-7 | - | TRBV5-6 | TGTGCCAGCAGCTTGGGGACTCCTTCCTACGAGCAGTACTTC | CASSLGTPSYEQYF
TRBD2 | 16 | TRBJ2-5 | few | TRBV29-1 | TGCAGCGTTGAAGGGCTCAGTAGCGGGAGTCAAGAGACCCAGTACTTC | CSVEGLSSGSQETQYF
- | 13 | TRBJ2-1 | - | TRBV10-3 | TGTGCCATCAGTGAGTACCAGTACAATGAGCAGTTCTTC | CAISEYQYNEQFF
- | 14 | TRBJ2-7 | many | TRBV7-2 | TGTGCCAGCAGCCAACCTCCTGTCACCTACGAGCAGTACTTC | CASSQPPVTYEQYF
TRBD1 | 14 | TRBJ2-3 | - | TRBV2 | TGTGCCAGCAGTGAGCAGGGGGGCACAGATACGCAGTATTTT | CASSEQGGTDTQYF
- | 15 | TRBJ2-6 | - | TRBV6-6 | TGTGCCACCCTCGGCGGGGACCCGGGGGCCAACGTCCTGACTTTC | CATLGGDPGANVLTF
TRBD1 | 14 | TRBJ2-7 | few | TRBV19 | TGTGCCAGTAACAGGGGGCTAAGCTCCTACGAGCAGTACTTC | CASNRGLSSYEQYF
- | 14 | TRBJ1-1 | few | TRBV9 | TGTGCCAGCAGCGTAGTTACGGCGAACACTGAAGCTTTCTTT | CASSVVTANTEAFF
- | 15 | TRBJ2-1 | few | TRBV6-5 | TGTGCCAGCAGACTCAGGTCCGACTCCTACAATGAGCAGTTCTTC | CASRLRSDSYNEQFF
TRBD1 | 16 | TRBJ2-7 | - | TRBV15 | TGTGCCACCAGCAGAGATCGCGTCCAGGGGGCACACGAGCAGTACTTC | CATSRDRVQGAHEQYF
TRBD2 | 14 | TRBJ2-7 | few | TRBV5-1 | TGCGCCAGCAGCTCTCTTATCTCTAGCGGACAACGGTACTTC | CASSSLISSGQRYF
- | 15 | TRBJ2-2 | few | TRBV6-6 | TGTGCCAGCAGCAAACAGGGAGGTAGCACCGGGGAGCTGTTTTTT | CASSKQGGSTGELFF
TRBD2 | 17 | TRBJ2-2 | few | TRBV25-1 | TGTGCCAGCAGTGACTCCCAAGCGGGAGGGTACACCGGGGAGCTGTTTTTT | CASSDSQAGGYTGELFF
TRBD2 | 15 | TRBJ2-5 | few | TRBV7-2 | TGTGCCAGCAGACGAGGACTAGCGGGAGTGGAGACCCAGTACTTC | CASRRGLAGVETQYF
- | 16 | TRBJ2-2 | few | TRBV7-9 | TGTGCCAGCAGGATCCGGGGGACCACGTACACCGGGGAGCTGTTTTTT | CASRIRGTTYTGELFF